This T cell receptor (beta chain) was documented in a study of T-cell reconstitution after alpha-beta-depleted transplantation in children. This CDR3 comprises 15 residues. V was clipped by 5 bases and J by 6 bases; unmatched bases: 8. Germline-derived CDR1 and CDR2 are SGHTA and FQGTGA. TCRbeta library construction was performed incorporating unique molecular identifiers. MiXCR, applied by TCRdb to the PCR reads, yields one record per CDR3 protein. Of fewer than 400,000 distinct CDR3 sequences in the sample, about a fifth were seen once. The sample in question was PBMCs from the stem cell graft donor, obtained from the stem cell graft. The V call is TRBV7-3, the J call TRBJ2-1, with 9 bases that match TRBD2. The sequence was collected from a human donor who donated a stem cell graft to a child with acute myeloid leukemia. CDR3 bases: TGTGCCAGCAGCCTCGGGACTAGCCTAGGCAATGAGCAGTTCTTC. Translated: CASSLGTSLGNEQFF. The full variable domain, in which reference TRBV7-3 and TRBJ2-1 provide the parts outside the CDR3, is GAGVSQTPSNKVTEKGKYVELRCDPISGHTALYWYRQSLGQGPEFLIYFQGTGAADDSGLPNDRFFAVRPEGSVSTLKIQRTERGDSAVYLCASSLGTSLGNEQFFGPGTRLTVL.